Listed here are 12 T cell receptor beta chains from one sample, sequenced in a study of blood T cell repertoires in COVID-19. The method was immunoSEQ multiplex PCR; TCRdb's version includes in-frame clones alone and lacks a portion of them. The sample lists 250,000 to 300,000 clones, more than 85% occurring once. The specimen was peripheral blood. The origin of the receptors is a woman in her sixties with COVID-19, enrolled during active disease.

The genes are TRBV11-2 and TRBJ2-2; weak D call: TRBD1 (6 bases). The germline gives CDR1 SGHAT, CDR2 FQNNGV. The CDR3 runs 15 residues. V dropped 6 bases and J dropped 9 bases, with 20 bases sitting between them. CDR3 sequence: CASSYPGHTFRELFF. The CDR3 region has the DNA TGTGCCAGCAGTTACCCGGGACATACCTTCCGGGAGCTGTTTTTT. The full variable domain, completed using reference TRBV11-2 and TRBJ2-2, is EAGVAQSPRYKIIEKRQSVAFWCNPISGHATLYWYQQILGQGPKLLIQFQNNGVVDDSQLPKDRFSAERLKGVDSTLKIQPAKLEDSAVYLCASSYPGHTFRELFFGEGSRLTVL.

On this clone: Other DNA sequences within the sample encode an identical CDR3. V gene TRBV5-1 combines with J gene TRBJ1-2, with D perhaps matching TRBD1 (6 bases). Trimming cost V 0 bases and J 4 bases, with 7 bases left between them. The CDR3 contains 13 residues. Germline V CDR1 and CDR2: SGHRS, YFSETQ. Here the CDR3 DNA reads TGCGCCAGCAGCTTGGTAGGGGGCTATGGCTACACCTTC. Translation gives CASSLVGGYGYTF.

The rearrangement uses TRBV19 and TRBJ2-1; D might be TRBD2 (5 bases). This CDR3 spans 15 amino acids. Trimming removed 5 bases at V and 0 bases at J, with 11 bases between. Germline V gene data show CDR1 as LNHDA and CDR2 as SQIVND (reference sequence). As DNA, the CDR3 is TGTGCCAGTAGTGAGGACTCCCGCTCCTACAATGAGCAGTTCTTC. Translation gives CASSEDSRSYNEQFF.

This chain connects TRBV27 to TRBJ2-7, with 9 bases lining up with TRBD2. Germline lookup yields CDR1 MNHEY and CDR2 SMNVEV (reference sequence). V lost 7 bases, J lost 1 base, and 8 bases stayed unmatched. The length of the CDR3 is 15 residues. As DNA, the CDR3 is TGTGCCAGCAACAGGGCGGGGGGGGGATCCTACGAGCAGTACTTC. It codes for CASNRAGGGSYEQYF.

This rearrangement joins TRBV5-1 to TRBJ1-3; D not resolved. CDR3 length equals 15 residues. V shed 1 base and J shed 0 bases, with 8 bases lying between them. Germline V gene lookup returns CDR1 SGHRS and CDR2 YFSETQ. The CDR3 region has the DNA TGCGCCAGCAGCTTGTCGGGGAGCTCTGGAAACACCATATATTTT. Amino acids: CASSLSGSSGNTIYF.

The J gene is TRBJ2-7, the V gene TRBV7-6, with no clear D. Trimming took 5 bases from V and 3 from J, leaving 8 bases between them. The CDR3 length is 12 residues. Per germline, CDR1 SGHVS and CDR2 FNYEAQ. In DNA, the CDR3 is TGTGCCAGCAGCGCGGTGGGCTACGAGCAGTACTTC. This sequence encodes CASSAVGYEQYF.

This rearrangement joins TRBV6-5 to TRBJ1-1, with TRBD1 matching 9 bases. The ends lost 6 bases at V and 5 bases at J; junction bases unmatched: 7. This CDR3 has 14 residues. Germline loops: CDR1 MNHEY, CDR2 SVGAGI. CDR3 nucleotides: TGTGCCAGCAGCAAACAGGGGGCGAGGACTGAAGCTTTCTTT. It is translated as CASSKQGARTEAFF.

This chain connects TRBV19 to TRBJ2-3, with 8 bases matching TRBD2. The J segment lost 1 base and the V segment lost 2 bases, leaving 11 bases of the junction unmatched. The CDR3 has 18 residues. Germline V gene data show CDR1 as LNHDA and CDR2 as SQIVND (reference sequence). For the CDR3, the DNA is TGTGCCAGTAGTATAATAGCGGGAAACGTAGAAGGCACAGATACGCAGTATTTT. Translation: CASSIIAGNVEGTDTQYF.

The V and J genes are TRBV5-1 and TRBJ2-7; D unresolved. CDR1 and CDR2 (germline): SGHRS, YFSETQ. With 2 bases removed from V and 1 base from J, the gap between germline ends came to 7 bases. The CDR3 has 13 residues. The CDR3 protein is CASSFTQSYEQYF. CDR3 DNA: TGCGCCAGCAGCTTCACACAATCCTACGAGCAGTACTTC.

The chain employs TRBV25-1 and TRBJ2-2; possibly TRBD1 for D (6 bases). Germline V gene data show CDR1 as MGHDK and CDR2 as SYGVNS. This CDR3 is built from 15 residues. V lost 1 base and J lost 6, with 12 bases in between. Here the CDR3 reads CASSESARGPGELFF. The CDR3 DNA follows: TGTGCCAGCAGTGAATCGGCCAGGGGTCCCGGGGAGCTGTTTTTT.

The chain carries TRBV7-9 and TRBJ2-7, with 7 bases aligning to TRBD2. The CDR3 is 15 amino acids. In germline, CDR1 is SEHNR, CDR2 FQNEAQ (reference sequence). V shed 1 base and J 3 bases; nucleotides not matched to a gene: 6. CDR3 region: CASSLVSGTVYEQYF. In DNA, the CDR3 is TGTGCCAGCAGCTTAGTGAGCGGGACCGTCTACGAGCAGTACTTC.

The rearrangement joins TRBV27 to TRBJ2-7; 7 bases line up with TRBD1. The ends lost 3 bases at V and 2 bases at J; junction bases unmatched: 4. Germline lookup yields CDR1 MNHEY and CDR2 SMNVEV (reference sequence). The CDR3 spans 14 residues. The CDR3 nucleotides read TGTGCCAGCAGTTTGGGAGACAGGGCCTACGAGCAGTACTTC. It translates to CASSLGDRAYEQYF.